Following are 26 T cell receptor beta chains from one sample sequenced in a study of monozygotic twins with inflammatory bowel disease. TCRdb re-called the 5' RACE reads, yielding one record per CDR3 amino acid sequence without DNA. The sample includes about 450,000 distinct CDR3 sequences. The source material was blood. Receptor source: a human donor with ulcerative colitis or Crohn's disease, or a healthy co-twin of an affected twin (not recorded which).

The chain combines TRBV5-1 with TRBJ2-5; the TCRdb D gene call, TRBD1, has no DNA to confirm it. CDR1 is SGHRS and CDR2 is YFSETQ in the germline V gene. CDR3 length: 14 residues. CDR3 amino acids: CASSYRDSRETQYF.

The rearrangement joins TRBV7-9 to TRBJ1-5. Germline V gives CDR1 SEHNR, CDR2 FQNEAQ (reference sequence). The CDR3 runs 14 residues. The CDR3 loop is CASSLSSRNQPQHF.

The chain uses TRBV12-3 or TRBV12-4 and TRBJ1-6. The CDR3 is 14 amino acids. The CDR3 sequence is CASSFRENNSPLHF.

The chain's CDR3 is CATQDGQRENEQFF. This sequence joins TRBV19 and TRBJ2-1; TCRdb indicates TRBD2, and absent DNA this call remains unverified. Germline V gene lookup returns CDR1 LNHDA and CDR2 SQIVND (reference sequence). The CDR3 runs to 14 residues.

This chain joins TRBV18 and TRBJ2-3. Per germline, CDR1 KGHSH and CDR2 LQKENI. CDR3 length equals 15 residues. CDR3 residues: CASSPLQISTDTQYF.

This chain connects TRBV12-5 to TRBJ1-2; checking the TCRdb D call of TRBD1 is not possible without DNA. Germline V gene lookup returns CDR1 LGHNT and CDR2 FRNRAP. The length of the CDR3 is 15 residues. This CDR3 reads CASGLVPGTNYGYTF.

The chain has TRBV6-5 and TRBJ1-6; the D gene TCRdb calls, TRBD1, cannot be checked with no DNA. Germline V lookup: CDR1 MNHEY, CDR2 SVGAGI. The CDR3 is made up of 15 amino acids. The CDR3: CASSYRHGQGSPLHF.

The rearrangement joins TRBV4-2 to TRBJ2-5. The length of the CDR3 is 14 residues. CDR1 is LGHNA and CDR2 is YNFKEQ in the germline V gene. CDR3 in amino acids: CASSQEGGWETQYF.

This chain connects TRBV28 to TRBJ2-7; the D call of TRBD1 rests on TCRdb alone, since no DNA is present to check it. This CDR3 region has 12 residues. Per germline, CDR1 MDHEN and CDR2 SYDVKM. The CDR3 sequence: CASSLGAWEQYF.

This chain links TRBV20-1 with TRBJ2-1. CDR3 length: 12 amino acids. Germline CDR1 reads DFQATT; CDR2 reads SNEGSKA (reference sequence). The CDR3 spells CSASDRIYEQFF.

The J gene is TRBJ2-5, the V gene TRBV5-1; TCRdb picks TRBD1, but there is no DNA to check that call. Germline lookup yields CDR1 SGHRS and CDR2 YFSETQ. CDR3 length: 14 amino acids. CDR3 residues: CASSYSGAQETQYF.

This sequence joins TRBV27 and TRBJ2-2; the D gene TCRdb calls, TRBD1, cannot be checked with no DNA. The CDR3 contains 16 residues. The germline V gene encodes CDR1 MNHEY and CDR2 SMNVEV (reference sequence). This CDR3 reads CASSLPDRRNTGELFF.

The chain uses TRBV7-3 and TRBJ1-1. In germline, CDR1 is SGHTA, CDR2 FQGTGA. This CDR3 is 14 amino acids long. This CDR3 reads CASSLTGGVDTKIF.

V is TRBV24-1 and J is TRBJ1-2. CDR1 is KGHDR, CDR2 SFDVKD, per germline. This CDR3 has 11 residues. CDR3 sequence reads: CATSDPAGYTF.

The chain uses TRBV18 and TRBJ1-2. There are 15 residues in the CDR3. Germline-derived CDR1 and CDR2 are KGHSH and LQKENI. CDR3 protein: CASSPAAVANYGYTF.

V usage is TRBV29-1 and J usage is TRBJ2-7. The CDR3 has 11 residues. Germline V gene data show CDR1 as SQVTM and CDR2 as ANQGSEA. This CDR3 is CSVEFVDEQYF.

This chain links TRBV18 with TRBJ1-2; the D call from TCRdb, TRBD1, cannot be confirmed without DNA. The CDR3 covers 16 residues. The germline V gene has CDR1 KGHSH and CDR2 LQKENI. The CDR3 sequence: CASSPGTGSSNYGYTF.

The CDR3: CASQSSYSGANVLTF. The chain carries TRBV12-3 or TRBV12-4 and TRBJ2-6. The CDR3 consists of 15 residues.

The rearrangement joins TRBV5-1 to TRBJ2-7; the D call from TCRdb, TRBD1, cannot be confirmed without DNA. The length of the CDR3 is 15 residues. Germline V gene sequence: CDR1 SGHRS, CDR2 YFSETQ. The CDR3 loop is CASNWGTGQEREQYF.

This rearrangement joins TRBV12-3 or TRBV12-4 to TRBJ2-1. The CDR3 covers 15 residues. CDR3: CASSLQGLPGNEQFF.

This chain links TRBV20-1 with TRBJ2-4; TCRdb names TRBD2, which stays unverified in the absence of DNA. CDR3 length: 18 residues. From germline, CDR1 is DFQATT and CDR2 SNEGSKA (reference sequence). CDR3 protein: CSARDSRASRIAKNIQYF.

This chain connects TRBV5-1 to TRBJ1-1. Per the germline V gene, CDR1 is SGHRS and CDR2 is YFSETQ. The length of the CDR3 is 13 residues. This chain's CDR3 is CASTLRQNTEAFF.

V gene TRBV6-4 combines with J gene TRBJ2-7; as DNA is missing, the TRBD2 call by TCRdb cannot be tested. Germline lookup yields CDR1 MRHNA and CDR2 SNTAGT. CDR3 length: 14 residues. CDR3 residues: CASSDPGLLYEQYF.

The V call is TRBV7-9, the J call TRBJ1-4. Germline CDR1 is SEHNR and CDR2 is FQNEAQ (reference sequence). There are 15 residues in the CDR3. CDR3 loop: CASSSLVPTNEKLFF.

The J gene is TRBJ2-1, the V gene TRBV9; TCRdb selects TRBD2, and the lack of DNA leaves this call unchecked. The germline V gene encodes CDR1 SGDLS and CDR2 YYNGEE. The CDR3 loop spans 16 amino acids. CDR3 amino acids: CASSVAGPGGGNEQFF.

The chain carries TRBV7-9 and TRBJ1-2; TCRdb calls TRBD1, which cannot be checked without DNA. The CDR3 extends over 14 amino acids. Germline V CDR1 and CDR2: SEHNR, FQNEAQ (reference sequence). The CDR3 protein is CASSAQTGNYGYTF.